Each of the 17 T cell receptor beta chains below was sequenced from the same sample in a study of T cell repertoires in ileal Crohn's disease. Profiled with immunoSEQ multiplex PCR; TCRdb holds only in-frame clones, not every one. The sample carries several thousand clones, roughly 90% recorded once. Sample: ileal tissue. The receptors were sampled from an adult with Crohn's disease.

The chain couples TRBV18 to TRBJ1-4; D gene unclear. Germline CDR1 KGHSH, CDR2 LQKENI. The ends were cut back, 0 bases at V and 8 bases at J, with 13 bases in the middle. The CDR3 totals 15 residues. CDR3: CASSPPNSLSEKLFF. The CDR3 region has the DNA TGTGCCAGCTCACCACCGAACTCTCTATCCGAAAAACTGTTTTTT.

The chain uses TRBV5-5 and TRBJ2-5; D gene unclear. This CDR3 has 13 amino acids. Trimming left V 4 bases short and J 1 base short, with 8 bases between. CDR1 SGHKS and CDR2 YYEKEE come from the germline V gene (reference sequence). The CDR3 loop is CASSRGTQETQYF. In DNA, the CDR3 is TGTGCCAGCAGCCGCGGAACCCAAGAGACCCAGTACTTC.

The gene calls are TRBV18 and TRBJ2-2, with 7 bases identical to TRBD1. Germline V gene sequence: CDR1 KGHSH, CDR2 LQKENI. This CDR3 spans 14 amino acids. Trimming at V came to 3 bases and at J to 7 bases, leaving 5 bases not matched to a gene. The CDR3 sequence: CASSPGQQNGELFF. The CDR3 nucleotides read TGTGCCAGCTCACCGGGACAGCAGAACGGGGAGCTGTTTTTT.

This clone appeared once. CDR3 sequence: CASSRQTTSGANVLTF. As DNA, the CDR3 is TGTGCCAGCAGCCGTCAAACGACCTCTGGGGCCAACGTCCTGACTTTC. This chain connects TRBV27 to TRBJ2-6, with D unclear. V was shortened by 6 bases and J by 0 bases, with 12 bases between the two germline ends. There are 16 residues in the CDR3. Germline V gene sequence: CDR1 MNHEY, CDR2 SMNVEV (reference sequence).

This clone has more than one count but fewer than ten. The CDR3 DNA sequence: TGTGCCAGCAGCCAGCAAACGGGCCCCTACGAGCAGTACTTC. Protein sequence: CASSQQTGPYEQYF. V and J are TRBV4-2 and TRBJ2-7; D not certain. CDR3 size: 14 residues. Germline loops: CDR1 LGHNA, CDR2 YNFKEQ. V was cut by 3 bases and J by 2 bases, with 11 bases left in between.

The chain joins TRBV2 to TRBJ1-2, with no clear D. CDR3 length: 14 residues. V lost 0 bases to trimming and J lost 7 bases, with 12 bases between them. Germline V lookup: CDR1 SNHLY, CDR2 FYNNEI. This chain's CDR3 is CASSEAKAMGGYTF. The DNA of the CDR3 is TGTGCCAGCAGTGAAGCAAAGGCCATGGGTGGCTACACCTTC.

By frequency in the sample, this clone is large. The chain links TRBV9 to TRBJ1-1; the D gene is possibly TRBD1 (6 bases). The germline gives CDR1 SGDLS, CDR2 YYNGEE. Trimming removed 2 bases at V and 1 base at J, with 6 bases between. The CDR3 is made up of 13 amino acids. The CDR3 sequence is CASSVTGNTEAFF. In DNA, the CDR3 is TGTGCCAGCAGCGTGACAGGGAACACTGAAGCTTTCTTT.

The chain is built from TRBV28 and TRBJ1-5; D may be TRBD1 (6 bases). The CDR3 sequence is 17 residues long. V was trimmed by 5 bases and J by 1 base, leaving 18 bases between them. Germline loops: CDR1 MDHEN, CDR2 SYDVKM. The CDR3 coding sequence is TGTGCCAGCAGTCAAACCCAGGGGTTGGGCAGCAATCAGCCCCAGCATTTT. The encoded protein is CASSQTQGLGSNQPQHF.

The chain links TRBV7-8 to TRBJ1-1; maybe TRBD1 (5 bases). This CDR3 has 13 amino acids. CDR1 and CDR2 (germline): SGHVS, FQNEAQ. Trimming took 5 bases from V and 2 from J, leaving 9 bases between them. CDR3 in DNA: TGTGCCAGCAGCGCGCGGGACAACACTGAAGCTTTCTTT. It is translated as CASSARDNTEAFF.

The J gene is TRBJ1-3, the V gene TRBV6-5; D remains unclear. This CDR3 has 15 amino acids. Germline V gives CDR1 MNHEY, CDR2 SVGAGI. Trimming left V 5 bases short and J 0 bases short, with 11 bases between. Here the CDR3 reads CASSPDPGSGNTIYF. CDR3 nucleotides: TGTGCCAGCAGTCCGGACCCTGGCTCTGGAAACACCATATATTTT.

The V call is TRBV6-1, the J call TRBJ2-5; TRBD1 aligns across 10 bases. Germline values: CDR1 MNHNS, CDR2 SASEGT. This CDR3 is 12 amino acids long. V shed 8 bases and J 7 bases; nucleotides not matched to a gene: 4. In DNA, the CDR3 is TGTGCCAGCTCGACAGGGGGCGTGACCCAGTACTTC. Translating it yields CASSTGGVTQYF.

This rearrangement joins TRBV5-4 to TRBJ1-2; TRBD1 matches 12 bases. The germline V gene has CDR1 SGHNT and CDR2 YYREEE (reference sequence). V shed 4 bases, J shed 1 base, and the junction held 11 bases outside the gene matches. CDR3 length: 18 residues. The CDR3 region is CASSPGGDRGLNNYGYTF. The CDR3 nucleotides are TGTGCCAGCAGCCCCGGGGGGGACAGGGGGCTGAATAACTATGGCTACACCTTC.

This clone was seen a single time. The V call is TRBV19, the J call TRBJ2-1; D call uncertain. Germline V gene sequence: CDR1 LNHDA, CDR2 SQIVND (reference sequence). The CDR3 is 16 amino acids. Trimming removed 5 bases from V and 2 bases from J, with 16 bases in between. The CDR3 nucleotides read TGTGCCAGTAGTTCCCGGGCACAGACCGCCTACAATGAGCAGTTCTTC. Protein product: CASSSRAQTAYNEQFF.

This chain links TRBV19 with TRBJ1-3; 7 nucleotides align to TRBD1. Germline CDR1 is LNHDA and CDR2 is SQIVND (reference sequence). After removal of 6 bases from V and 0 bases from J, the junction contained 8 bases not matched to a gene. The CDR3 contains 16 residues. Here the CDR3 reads CASRSGGLNSGNTIYF. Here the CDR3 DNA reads TGTGCCAGTAGATCAGGGGGACTTAACTCTGGAAACACCATATATTTT.

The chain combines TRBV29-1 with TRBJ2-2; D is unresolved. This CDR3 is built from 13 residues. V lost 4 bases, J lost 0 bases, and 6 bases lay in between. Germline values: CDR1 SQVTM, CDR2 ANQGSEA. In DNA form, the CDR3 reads TGCAGCGTTGTGGCCCCGAACACCGGGGAGCTGTTTTTT. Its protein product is CSVVAPNTGELFF.

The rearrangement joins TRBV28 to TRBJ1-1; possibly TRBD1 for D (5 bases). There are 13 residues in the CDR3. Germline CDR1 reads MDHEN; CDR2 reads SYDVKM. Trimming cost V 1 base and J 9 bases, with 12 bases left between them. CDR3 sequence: CASSLSRGKKAFF. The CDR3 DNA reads TGTGCCAGCAGTTTATCCCGGGGGAAAAAAGCTTTCTTT.

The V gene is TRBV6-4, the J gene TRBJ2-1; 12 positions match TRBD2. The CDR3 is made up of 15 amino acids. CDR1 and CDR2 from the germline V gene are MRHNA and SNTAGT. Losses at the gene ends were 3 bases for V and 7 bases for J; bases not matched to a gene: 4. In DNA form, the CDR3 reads TGTGCCAGCAGTGAGACTAGCGGGGGTAGTAATGAGCAGTTCTTC. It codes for CASSETSGGSNEQFF.